This is a list of T cell receptor beta chains from one sample in a study of post-analysis software for immune sequencing data. From the PCR reads, TCRdb called clonotypes with MiXCR, one entry per CDR3 protein. Here the sample spans about 820,000 distinct CDR3 sequences, about 50% being singletons. Input material: blood. All receptors derive from a girl aged 10 to 17 with multiple sclerosis. CDR3s include the opening cysteine and the closing phenylalanine or tryptophan. A D gene is named only where the DNA matches it firmly. Clone size is shown for a subset of rows, as once, few, many or a class of expanded clone.

few | TRBJ2-1 | NA | TRBV7-2 | TGTGCCAGCAGCCCGCGAGTGGGCTACAATGAGCAGTTCTTC | CASSPRVGYNEQFF
NA | TRBJ2-7 | NA | TRBV6-5 | TGTGCCAGCAGTTACCTCGTTTCGGTACGGCCCTACGAGCAGTACTTC | CASSYLVSVRPYEQYF
few | TRBJ1-6 | TRBD1 | TRBV12-3/TRBV12-4 | TGTGCCAGCAGCTACAACCATCTGACAGGGAGCTCCTATAATTCACCCCTCCACTTT | CASSYNHLTGSSYNSPLHF
NA | TRBJ2-6 | TRBD2 | TRBV7-9 | TGTGCCAGCAGCCTTTCGCGGGAGCATGGGGCCAACGTCCGGACTTTC | CASSLSREHGANVRTF
few | TRBJ2-5 | NA | TRBV5-1 | TGCGCCAGCAGCTCCTCCAGGGAGCCCGCCCAGTACTTC | CASSSSREPAQYF
NA | TRBJ2-7 | NA | TRBV15 | TGTGCCACCAGCAGCGCCCGAGACCGCTACGAGCAGTACTTC | CATSSARDRYEQYF
few | TRBJ2-5 | NA | TRBV9 | TGTGCCAGCAGCGTAGACTCCCAGTTTCAAGAGACCCAGTACTTC | CASSVDSQFQETQYF
few | TRBJ2-7 | TRBD1 | TRBV11-2 | TGTGCCAGCAGCTCCCGGACAGGGCGTGTGTGGGAGCAGTACTTC | CASSSRTGRVWEQYF
NA | TRBJ2-5 | NA | TRBV12-5 | TGTGCTAGTGGTTTGTCGGTGACTAGCCAAGAGACCCAGTACTTC | CASGLSVTSQETQYF
few | TRBJ1-1 | NA | TRBV20-1 | TGCAGTGCTAGTAGGGGACAGAACACTGAAGCTTTCTTT | CSASRGQNTEAFF
many | TRBJ2-5 | TRBD2 | TRBV27 | TGTGCCAGCAGCCAACTAGCGGGAGGGCCATCGCTACAAGAGACCCAGTACTTC | CASSQLAGGPSLQETQYF
NA | TRBJ2-1 | TRBD2 | TRBV20-1 | TGCAGTGCTAGACCGGGACTAGGCTACAATGAGCAGTTCTTC | CSARPGLGYNEQFF
NA | TRBJ2-1 | NA | TRBV25-1 | TGTGCCAGCAGTGAATCTGCTTCTAACAATGAGCAGTTCTTC | CASSESASNNEQFF
NA | TRBJ2-5 | NA | TRBV7-7 | TGTGCTAGCACTCCCGGAGCGGGCCGTAGGGAGACCCAGTACTTC | CASTPGAGRRETQYF
few | TRBJ2-7 | TRBD1 | TRBV12-3/TRBV12-4 | TGTGCCAGCAGTTACGCGGGACAGGGGCCCTACGAGCAGTACTTC | CASSYAGQGPYEQYF
NA | TRBJ2-1 | TRBD2 | TRBV29-1 | TGCAGCGTTGAAGGGCCCGCGGGAGTTTATTACAATGAGCAGTTCTTC | CSVEGPAGVYYNEQFF
NA | TRBJ2-1 | TRBD2 | TRBV27 | TGTGCCAGCAGTTTAGCAGGGCTAGCGGTTTACAATGAGCAGTTCTTC | CASSLAGLAVYNEQFF
NA | TRBJ2-7 | NA | TRBV20-1 | TGCAGTGCTTCCCCGACAGGTCGCGACCATTACGAGCAGTACTTC | CSASPTGRDHYEQYF
few | TRBJ1-2 | NA | TRBV5-1 | TGCGCCAGCAGCTTGGAGTTTTTGAGGGGAAGTGGCTACACCTTC | CASSLEFLRGSGYTF
NA | TRBJ2-5 | NA | TRBV5-1 | TGCGCCAGCAGCTTGGGCCCCGGGGACCAGCAGTACTTC | CASSLGPGDQQYF
NA | TRBJ1-2 | TRBD1 | TRBV5-1 | TGCGCCAGCAGCGTAGACAGGGGGGGGAACTATGGCTACACCTTC | CASSVDRGGNYGYTF
few | TRBJ2-6 | NA | TRBV29-1 | TGCAGCGTGGACGGGGTGCACTCCCCCTCTGGGGCCAACGTCCTGACTTTC | CSVDGVHSPSGANVLTF
few | TRBJ2-1 | NA | TRBV2 | TGTGCCAGCAGTCCACTATGGCCTCCGCCCAATGAGCAGTTCTTC | CASSPLWPPPNEQFF
few | TRBJ2-1 | NA | TRBV12-3/TRBV12-4 | TGTGCCAGCAGTGCGGGACCTTCTAATGAGCAGTTCTTC | CASSAGPSNEQFF
NA | TRBJ2-7 | NA | TRBV7-9 | TGTGCCAGCAGCTTTGGGGGTAACTACAATGAGCAGTACTTC | CASSFGGNYNEQYF
NA | TRBJ2-7 | NA | TRBV7-6 | TGTGCCAGCAGCCCCACGGGGTTAGCTACCTACGAGCAGTACTTC | CASSPTGLATYEQYF
NA | TRBJ2-4 | NA | TRBV13 | TGTGCCAGCAGCCCCCGTACAGGGTACGGAAACATTCAGTACTTC | CASSPRTGYGNIQYF
NA | TRBJ2-1 | TRBD2 | TRBV5-1 | TGCGCCAGCAGCTTGGGAGCGGGGGCCCCCACCCATGAGCAGTTCTTC | CASSLGAGAPTHEQFF
NA | TRBJ2-6 | NA | TRBV5-1 | TGCGCCAGCAGCTTGGAGGGGAATGGGGCCAACGTCCTGACTTTC | CASSLEGNGANVLTF
few | TRBJ2-6 | NA | TRBV4-1 | TGCGCCAGCAGCCAAGGCTACTCGGCCAACGTCCTGACTTTC | CASSQGYSANVLTF
NA | TRBJ1-1 | NA | TRBV15 | TGTGCCACCAGCAGAGATCGCGGTGCGGGTGGTGAAGCTTTCTTT | CATSRDRGAGGEAFF